The 2 T cell receptor beta chains below all came from one sample that was sequenced in a study of CD8+ T cells in alopecia areata. Treatment of the sample: oral pan-JAK inhibitor, 5-10 mg twice daily. Reverse transcription of extracted RNA yielded cDNA, which provided the sequencing template. Produced via immunoSEQ multiplex PCR; TCRdb's table is partial and in-frame only. The table includes roughly 250,000 clones, 60% detected once. The sequenced sample was CD4+ T cells sorted from blood, obtained at approximately week 52, from a patient treated with tofacitinib. The receptors here all came from a human donor with alopecia areata.

Details on this clone: The junction and the germline gene differ at one end; a read error may be behind it. V is TRBV4-3 and J is TRBJ2-3, with 7 bases identical to TRBD1. Germline-derived CDR1 and CDR2 are LGHNA and YSLEER. The CDR3 has 12 residues. The CDR3 coding sequence is TGCGCCAGCAGCCAGCAACCCATGGACAGGCATTTT. It codes for CASSQQPMDRHF.

This clone occurred a few times. V usage is TRBV27 and J usage is TRBJ1-4, with unresolved D. Looked up from germline, CDR1 is MNHEY and CDR2 is SMNVEV (reference sequence). With 1 base removed from V and 7 bases from J, the gap between germline ends came to 7 bases. The CDR3 has 13 residues. In nucleotides, the CDR3 is TGTGCCAGCAGTTTATGGTCAAGTGAAAAACTGTTTTTT. Its protein is CASSLWSSEKLFF.